This T cell receptor beta chain stems from a study of blood T cells in healthy people across ages. Study outcomes and limitations: Researchers deemed the diversity estimates from one million T cells underestimates. Diversity of TCR beta per million T cells declined in a roughly linear way with age. Unsorted PBMCs prevented conclusive naive versus antigen-experienced comparison.

Germline CDR1 reads SNHLY; CDR2 reads FYNNEI. Trimming removed 2 bases from V and 7 bases from J; junction bases left unmatched: 6. The CDR3 has 15 residues. This clonotype was seen a few times. The antigen is undetermined. Combining a sample-barcoded 5' primer with a J-beta primer mix, a second PCR ran for roughly 7 to 12 cycles. MiXCR was run by TCRdb on the 5' RACE reads, yielding one entry per CDR3 protein. The table shows about 1.6 million distinct CDR3 sequences, with 34% occurring only once. Sequencing used blood. This TCR was sampled from a woman aged 25 to 39 in good health. V usage is TRBV2 and J usage is TRBJ2-1; 9 bases are shared with TRBD2. This CDR3 is CASSERVSGSNEQFF. In nucleotides, the CDR3 is TGTGCCAGCAGTGAACGGGTTAGCGGGAGTAATGAGCAGTTCTTC.